Below are 17 T cell receptor beta chains sequenced from a single sample in a study of T cell responses to AZD1222 COVID-19 vaccine. Method: immunoSEQ multiplex PCR; TCRdb's copy keeps in-frame clones and lacks some. The data hold about 110,000 clones, with about 91% observed a single time. Sequenced here: peripheral blood, sampled on day 0 of AZD1222 vaccination. The origin of the receptors is an adult in good health.

The genes are TRBV30 and TRBJ2-1; D not resolved. The CDR3 has 14 residues. Germline CDR1 and CDR2: GTSNPN and SVGIG (reference sequence). Trimming removed 3 bases from V and 4 bases from J, with 13 bases in between. CDR3 nucleotide sequence: TGTGCCTGGAGGCGCTCGTCCCCTTACAATGAGCAGTTCTTC. This translates into CAWRRSSPYNEQFF.

The chain carries TRBV18 and TRBJ1-5; D uncertain. This CDR3 comprises 13 residues. Trimming took off 1 base at V and 4 bases at J, with 5 bases between the two ends. Germline V lookup: CDR1 KGHSH, CDR2 LQKENI. CDR3 coding DNA: TGTGCCAGCTCACCACAAGGAAATCAGCCCCAGCATTTT. Translation: CASSPQGNQPQHF.

This sequence joins TRBV11-2 and TRBJ1-1; no clear D gene. CDR3 size: 11 residues. Trimming stripped 8 bases from V and 3 bases from J, with 7 bases between. The germline V gene has CDR1 SGHAT and CDR2 FQNNGV. The CDR3 region is CASGTYTEAFF. The CDR3 region has the DNA TGTGCCAGCGGAACCTACACTGAAGCTTTCTTT.

Only one count was recorded for this clone. The chain carries TRBV24-1 and TRBJ1-4; D gene ambiguous. Germline CDR1 is KGHDR and CDR2 is SFDVKD. Trimming removed 2 bases at V and 2 bases at J, with 2 bases between. The CDR3 runs to 13 residues. Written as DNA, the CDR3 is TGTGCCACCAGTGATTCGACTAATGAAAAACTGTTTTTT. Amino acids: CATSDSTNEKLFF.

V gene TRBV18 combines with J gene TRBJ1-2, with D unclear. The CDR3 runs to 15 residues. The V gene lost 10 bases and the J gene lost 8 bases, with 26 bases spanning the gap. CDR1 is KGHSH and CDR2 is LQKENI in the germline V gene. The CDR3, as DNA: TGTGCCACCTCCCCCGGCGAGGGCCCGCCGAGAGGCTACACCTTC. Residues: CATSPGEGPPRGYTF.

The chain recombines TRBV7-2 with TRBJ2-1; D could derive from TRBD1 or TRBD2 (5 bases each). Trimming stripped 6 bases from V and 2 bases from J, with 14 bases between. The CDR3 spans 15 residues. Per germline, CDR1 SGHTA and CDR2 FQGNSA. The CDR3: CASSPGLGAYNEQFF. The CDR3 DNA sequence: TGTGCCAGCAGTCCGGGGTTAGGGGCCTACAATGAGCAGTTCTTC.

This sequence joins TRBV7-2 and TRBJ1-5; D perhaps matches TRBD1 (6 bases). CDR1 SGHTA and CDR2 FQGNSA come from the germline V gene. The CDR3 covers 14 residues. The ends were cut back, 4 bases at V and 7 bases at J, with 14 bases in the middle. CDR3 in amino acids: CASSYTNRAQPQHF. The CDR3 DNA sequence: TGTGCCAGCAGCTACACAAACAGGGCCCAGCCCCAGCATTTT.

The CDR3 protein is CASSAMDNTEAFF. The CDR3 region has the DNA TGCGCCAGCAGCGCGATGGACAACACTGAAGCTTTCTTT. V usage is TRBV5-1 and J usage is TRBJ1-1; D uncertain. The CDR3 loop spans 13 amino acids. Trimming took 4 bases from V and 2 from J, leaving 9 bases between them. Germline-derived CDR1 and CDR2 are SGHRS and YFSETQ.

This chain links TRBV5-1 with TRBJ1-3; D is unresolved. V was shortened by 3 bases and J by 0 bases, with 13 bases between the two germline ends. Looked up from germline, CDR1 is SGHRS and CDR2 is YFSETQ. This CDR3 is built from 16 residues. CDR3 nucleotides: TGCGCCAGCAGCTGGGGTTATCCAACCTCTGGAAACACCATATATTTT. Its translation: CASSWGYPTSGNTIYF.

The chain recombines TRBV7-9 with TRBJ2-1; D gene ambiguous. CDR1 is SEHNR, CDR2 FQNEAQ, per germline (reference sequence). V gave up 1 base and J gave up 4 bases, with 11 bases separating them. This CDR3 region has 15 residues. This CDR3 reads CASSLGTNEYNEQFF. The CDR3 bases are TGTGCCAGCAGCTTAGGAACTAATGAATACAATGAGCAGTTCTTC.

The chain employs TRBV29-1 and TRBJ1-2; D is unresolved. The V gene's germline CDR1 is SQVTM and CDR2 ANQGSEA. The CDR3 runs to 15 residues. Trimming cost V 4 bases and J 3 bases, with 18 bases left between them. The CDR3 DNA reads as TGCAGCGTTGTTGGATCTGCGAAGGGTCACTATGGCTACACCTTC. Protein sequence: CSVVGSAKGHYGYTF.

The rearrangement joins TRBV7-8 to TRBJ1-2; TRBD1 is a possible D gene (5 bases). V was cut by 3 bases and J by 4 bases, with 15 bases left in between. The CDR3 has 15 residues. Germline V lookup: CDR1 SGHVS, CDR2 FQNEAQ. Here the CDR3 DNA reads TGTGCCAGCAGCTTGGGGACGGACCCGATCTATGGCTACACCTTC. Translating it yields CASSLGTDPIYGYTF.

V usage is TRBV7-9 and J usage is TRBJ1-1, with D perhaps matching TRBD1 (6 bases). This CDR3 has 13 amino acids. The V gene lost 8 bases and the J gene lost 1 base, with 11 bases spanning the gap. Germline CDR1 and CDR2: SEHNR and FQNEAQ (reference sequence). This chain's CDR3 is CASAQGQNTEAFF. The CDR3 bases are TGTGCCAGCGCACAGGGACAGAACACTGAAGCTTTCTTT.

The gene calls are TRBV4-3 and TRBJ2-3, with 9 bases aligning to TRBD2. CDR3 length equals 14 residues. CDR1 and CDR2 from the germline V gene are LGHNA and YSLEER. The V segment lost 7 bases and the J segment 4 bases; nucleotides outside the gene matches: 6. CDR3 DNA: TGCGCCAGCACCGCGGGGGGGCCGGCAGATACGCAGTATTTT. It is translated as CASTAGGPADTQYF.

The CDR3 DNA reads as TGTGCCAGCAGCCGGGCCCCAGGGGATCAGCCCCAGCATTTT. Its translation: CASSRAPGDQPQHF. The V call is TRBV6-5, the J call TRBJ1-5; possibly TRBD1 for D (6 bases). V dropped 6 bases and J dropped 5 bases, with 14 bases sitting between them. Germline loops: CDR1 MNHEY, CDR2 SVGAGI. The CDR3 consists of 14 residues.

The table lists this clone with a few counts. The rearrangement uses TRBV15 and TRBJ2-3, with D perhaps matching TRBD1 (5 bases). Trimming cost V 7 bases and J 2 bases, with 7 bases left between them. The CDR3 contains 12 residues. Germline V gene sequence: CDR1 LNHNV, CDR2 YYDKDF (reference sequence). The CDR3 sequence is CATTRATDTQYF. The CDR3 DNA reads as TGTGCCACCACCAGGGCCACAGATACGCAGTATTTT.

The V gene is TRBV6-5, the J gene TRBJ1-4; D remains unclear. V dropped 6 bases and J dropped 6 bases, with 14 bases sitting between them. The CDR3 runs to 14 residues. Per the germline V gene, CDR1 is MNHEY and CDR2 is SVGAGI. CDR3 nucleotides: TGTGCCAGCAGCCCGGGAGGCCTTTATGAAAAACTGTTTTTT. Protein product: CASSPGGLYEKLFF.